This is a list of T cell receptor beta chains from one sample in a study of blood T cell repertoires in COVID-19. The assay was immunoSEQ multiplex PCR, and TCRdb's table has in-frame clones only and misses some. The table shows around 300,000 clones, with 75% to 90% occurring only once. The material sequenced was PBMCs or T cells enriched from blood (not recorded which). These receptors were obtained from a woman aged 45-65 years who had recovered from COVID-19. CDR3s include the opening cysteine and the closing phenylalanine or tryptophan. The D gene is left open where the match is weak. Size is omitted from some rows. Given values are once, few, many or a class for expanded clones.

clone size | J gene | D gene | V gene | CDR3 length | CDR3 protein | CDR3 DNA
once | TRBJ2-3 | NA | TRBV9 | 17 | CASSPGGGRRITDTQYF | TGTGCCAGCAGCCCCGGCGGGGGCCGCCGTATCACAGATACGCAGTATTTT
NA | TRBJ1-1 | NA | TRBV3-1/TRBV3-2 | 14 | CASSPVLTRTEAFF | TGTGCCAGCAGCCCCGTCCTGACTCGCACTGAAGCTTTCTTT
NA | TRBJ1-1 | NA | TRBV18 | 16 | CASSPLLGAGNTEAFF | TGTGCCAGCTCACCCTTATTAGGGGCCGGGAACACTGAAGCTTTCTTT
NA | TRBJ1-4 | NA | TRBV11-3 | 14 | CASSLQGKREKLFF | TGTGCCAGCAGCCTACAGGGAAAACGCGAAAAACTGTTTTTT
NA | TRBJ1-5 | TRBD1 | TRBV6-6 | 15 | CASKQGDRVNQPQHF | TGTGCCAGCAAACAGGGGGACAGGGTAAATCAGCCCCAGCATTTT
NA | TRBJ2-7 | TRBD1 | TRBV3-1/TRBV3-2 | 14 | CASSRTGDQYEQYF | TGTGCCAGCAGCCGGACAGGGGACCAGTACGAGCAGTACTTC
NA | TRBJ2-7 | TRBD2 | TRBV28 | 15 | CASSLFGGNSYEQYF | TGTGCCAGCAGTTTATTCGGGGGGAACTCCTACGAGCAGTACTTC
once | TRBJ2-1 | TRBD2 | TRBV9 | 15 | CASSGASGGVNEQFF | TGTGCCAGCAGCGGAGCTAGCGGGGGGGTGAATGAGCAGTTCTTC
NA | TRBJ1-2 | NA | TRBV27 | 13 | CASSLSGGHGYTF | TGTGCCAGCAGTTTATCGGGGGGTCACGGCTACACCTTC
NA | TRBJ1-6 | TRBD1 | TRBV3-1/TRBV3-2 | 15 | CASSQRQGANSPLHF | TGTGCCAGCAGCCAAAGACAGGGTGCGAATTCACCCCTCCACTTT
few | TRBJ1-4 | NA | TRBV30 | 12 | CAWSVTRGKLFF | TGTGCCTGGAGTGTAACCCGAGGAAAACTGTTTTTT
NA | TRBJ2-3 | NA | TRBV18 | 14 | CASSPNSFTDTQYF | TGTGCCAGCTCACCAAACTCATTCACAGATACGCAGTATTTT
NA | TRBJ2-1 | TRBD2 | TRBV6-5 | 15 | CASTGGTSGYNEQFF | TGTGCCAGCACCGGCGGGACTAGCGGCTACAATGAGCAGTTCTTC
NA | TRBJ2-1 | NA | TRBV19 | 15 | CASSYGVFLPNEQFF | TGTGCCAGTAGTTACGGGGTATTTCTCCCCAATGAGCAGTTCTTC
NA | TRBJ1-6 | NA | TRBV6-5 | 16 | CASSYSLIPHNSPLHF | TGTGCCAGCAGTTACAGCTTGATCCCTCACAATTCACCCCTCCACTTT
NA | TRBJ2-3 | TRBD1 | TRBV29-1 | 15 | CSVPPDRVGTDTQYF | TGCAGCGTTCCCCCTGACAGGGTCGGCACAGATACGCAGTATTTT
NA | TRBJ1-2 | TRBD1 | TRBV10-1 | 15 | CASSDDRTGGDGYTF | TGCGCCAGCAGTGACGACAGGACAGGAGGTGATGGCTACACCTTC
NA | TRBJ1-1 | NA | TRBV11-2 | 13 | CASSLRLLTEAFF | TGTGCCAGCAGCTTAAGACTGCTCACTGAAGCTTTCTTT
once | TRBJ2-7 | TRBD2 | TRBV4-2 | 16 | CASSPLTSGRSDEQYF | TGTGCCAGCAGCCCACTGACTAGCGGGAGGTCGGACGAGCAGTACTTC
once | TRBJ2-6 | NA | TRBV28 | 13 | CASSFGGANVLTF | TGTGCCAGCAGTTTCGGTGGGGCCAACGTCCTGACTTTC
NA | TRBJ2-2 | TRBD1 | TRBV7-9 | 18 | CASSLVPGTGDTTGELFF | TGTGCCAGCAGCTTAGTTCCCGGGACAGGGGATACCACCGGGGAGCTGTTTTTT
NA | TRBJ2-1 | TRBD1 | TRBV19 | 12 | CATRDRGHEQFF | TGTGCCACCCGGGACAGGGGGCACGAGCAGTTCTTC
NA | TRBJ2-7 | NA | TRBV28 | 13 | CASRTSPAGEQYF | TGTGCCAGCAGAACCTCCCCCGCGGGGGAGCAGTACTTC
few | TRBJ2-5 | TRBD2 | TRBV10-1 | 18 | CASSAGTRGGGSKETQYF | TGCGCCAGCAGTGCGGGGACTAGAGGCGGTGGTAGTAAAGAGACCCAGTACTTC
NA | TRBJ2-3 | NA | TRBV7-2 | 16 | CASSLGSPRHTDTQYF | TGTGCCAGCAGCTTAGGATCACCTAGGCACACAGATACGCAGTATTTT
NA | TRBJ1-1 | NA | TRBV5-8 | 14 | CASSLDPGNTEAFF | TGTGCCAGCAGCTTGGACCCAGGGAACACTGAAGCTTTCTTT
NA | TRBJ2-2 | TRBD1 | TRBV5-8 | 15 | CASSRDRGRTGELFF | TGTGCCAGCAGCCGGGACAGGGGGAGGACCGGGGAGCTGTTTTTT
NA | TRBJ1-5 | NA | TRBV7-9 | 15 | CASSKEAGPNQPQHF | TGTGCCAGCAGCAAAGAGGCAGGTCCGAATCAGCCCCAGCATTTT
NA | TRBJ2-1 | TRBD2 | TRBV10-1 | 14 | CASSASGTSGEQFF | TGCGCCAGCAGTGCGTCCGGGACTAGCGGTGAGCAGTTCTTC
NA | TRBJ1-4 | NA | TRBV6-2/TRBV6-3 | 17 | CASSYSEELPTNEKLFF | TGTGCCAGCAGTTACTCGGAGGAGTTACCAACTAATGAAAAACTGTTTTTT
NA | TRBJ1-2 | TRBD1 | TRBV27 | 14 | CASSSDRGIYGYTF | TGTGCCAGCAGTTCGGACAGGGGAATCTATGGCTACACCTTC
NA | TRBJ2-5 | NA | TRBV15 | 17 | CATSRDLNVRNKETQYF | TGTGCCACCAGCAGAGATCTAAACGTGAGGAATAAAGAGACCCAGTACTTC
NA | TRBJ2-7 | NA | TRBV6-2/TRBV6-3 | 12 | CASSFTPYEQYF | TGTGCCAGCAGCTTCACACCCTACGAGCAGTACTTC
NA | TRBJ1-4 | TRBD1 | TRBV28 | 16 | CASSPGTGLRVEKLFF | TGTGCCAGCAGTCCGGGGACAGGGCTGAGGGTTGAAAAACTGTTTTTT
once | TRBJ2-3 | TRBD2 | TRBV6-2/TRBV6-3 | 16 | CASSWGTSLFQDTQYF | TGTGCCAGCAGTTGGGGGACTAGCCTTTTTCAAGATACGCAGTATTTT
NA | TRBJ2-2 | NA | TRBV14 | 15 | CASTTVDKNTGELFF | TGTGCCAGCACCACCGTTGACAAGAACACCGGGGAGCTGTTTTTT
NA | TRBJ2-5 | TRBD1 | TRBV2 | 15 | CASRDRKVRRETQYF | TGTGCCAGCAGGGACAGGAAGGTTCGTAGAGAGACCCAGTACTTC
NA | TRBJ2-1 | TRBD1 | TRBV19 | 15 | CASTFWTGSGNEQFF | TGTGCCAGTACTTTTTGGACAGGGAGCGGCAATGAGCAGTTCTTC
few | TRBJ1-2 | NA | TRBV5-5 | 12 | CASSSREYGYTF | TGTGCCAGCAGCTCCCGGGAGTATGGCTACACCTTC
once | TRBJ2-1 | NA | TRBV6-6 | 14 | CASSPRSGYNEQFF | TGTGCCAGCAGTCCACGATCGGGATACAATGAGCAGTTCTTC
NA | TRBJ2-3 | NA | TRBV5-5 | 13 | CASRAGGADTQYF | TGTGCCAGCAGGGCGGGTGGGGCAGATACGCAGTATTTT
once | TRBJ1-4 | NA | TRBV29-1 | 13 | CSVEGATNEKLFF | TGCAGCGTTGAGGGCGCAACTAATGAAAAACTGTTTTTT
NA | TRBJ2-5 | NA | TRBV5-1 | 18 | CASSFPYGQGGPQETQYF | TGCGCCAGCAGCTTCCCCTACGGGCAGGGAGGTCCCCAAGAGACCCAGTACTTC
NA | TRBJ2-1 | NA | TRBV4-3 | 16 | CASSQEVGPPYNEQFF | TGCGCCAGCAGCCAAGAGGTTGGGCCTCCCTACAATGAGCAGTTCTTC
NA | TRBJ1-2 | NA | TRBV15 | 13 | CATSRDNQGNYTF | TGTGCCACCAGCAGAGATAACCAGGGGAACTACACCTTC
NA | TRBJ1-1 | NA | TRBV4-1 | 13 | CASSAGSDTEAFF | TGCGCCAGCAGCGCGGGATCGGACACTGAAGCTTTCTTT
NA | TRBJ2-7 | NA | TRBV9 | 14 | CASSPAVGSYEQYF | TGTGCCAGCAGCCCCGCGGTAGGCTCCTACGAGCAGTACTTC
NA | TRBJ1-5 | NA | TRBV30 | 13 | CAWSANSNQPQHF | TGTGCCTGGAGTGCCAATAGCAATCAGCCCCAGCATTTT
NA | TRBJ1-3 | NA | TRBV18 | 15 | CASSTQESSGNTIYF | TGTGCCAGCTCAACGCAGGAAAGCTCTGGAAACACCATATATTTT
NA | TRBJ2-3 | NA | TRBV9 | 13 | CASRGHSTDTQYF | TGTGCCAGCAGGGGACATTCGACAGATACGCAGTATTTT
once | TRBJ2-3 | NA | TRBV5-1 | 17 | CASSLRYPDYSTDTQYF | TGCGCCAGCAGCTTACGATACCCGGACTATTCCACAGATACGCAGTATTTT
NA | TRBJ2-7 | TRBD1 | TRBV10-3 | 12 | CASRDRGYEQYF | TGTGCCAGTAGGGACAGGGGGTACGAGCAGTACTTC
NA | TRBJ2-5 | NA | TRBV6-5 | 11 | CASSNRRTQYF | TGTGCCAGCAGTAACAGACGGACCCAGTACTTC
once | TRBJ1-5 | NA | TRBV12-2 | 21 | CASRFPKSTDSVEVPNQPQHF | TGTGCAAGTCGCTTCCCGAAATCCACCGACAGTGTAGAAGTCCCCAATCAGCCCCAGCATTTT